In its sample, the clone carrying this TCR beta chain was seen a few times. Its antigen remains unknown. This sample is part of a study of OX40 agonist ivuxolimab in advanced cancers. Overall study context: Patients in dose escalation had liver, melanoma, kidney or head and neck cancers. Notes on the study in general: The study did not work out the antigen specificity of the expanded peripheral T cells.

CDR1 is MNHEY, CDR2 SMNVEV, per germline (reference sequence). CDR3 length: 15 residues. Losses at the gene ends were 5 bases for V and 8 bases for J; bases not matched to a gene: 13. The method was immunoSEQ multiplex PCR; TCRdb's version includes in-frame clones alone and lacks a portion of them. Of some 90,000 clones listed, roughly 90% were seen once; the top ten hold 0.95% to 1.2%. The sequenced sample was CD4+ or CD8+ T cells sorted from blood, obtained in a trial of the OX40 agonist ivuxolimab. The receptor comes from an adult with an advanced solid tumor such as melanoma, head and neck, liver or kidney cancer. The V and J genes are TRBV27 and TRBJ1-2; 8 bases agree with TRBD1. CDR3 coding DNA: TGTGCCAGCAGTGTCGGACAGGGCGTATATGAGGGCTACACCTTC. Translated, it gives CASSVGQGVYEGYTF.